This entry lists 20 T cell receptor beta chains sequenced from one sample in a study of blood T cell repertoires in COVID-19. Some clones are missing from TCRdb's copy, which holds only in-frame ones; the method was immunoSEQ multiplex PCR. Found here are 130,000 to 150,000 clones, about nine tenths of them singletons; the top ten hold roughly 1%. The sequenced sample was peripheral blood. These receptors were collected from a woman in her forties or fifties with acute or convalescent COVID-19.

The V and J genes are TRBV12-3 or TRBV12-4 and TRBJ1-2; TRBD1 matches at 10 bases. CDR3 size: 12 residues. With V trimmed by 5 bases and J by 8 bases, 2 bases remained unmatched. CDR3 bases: TGTGCCAGCAGTCCGGGACAGGGGGGCTACACCTTC. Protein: CASSPGQGGYTF.

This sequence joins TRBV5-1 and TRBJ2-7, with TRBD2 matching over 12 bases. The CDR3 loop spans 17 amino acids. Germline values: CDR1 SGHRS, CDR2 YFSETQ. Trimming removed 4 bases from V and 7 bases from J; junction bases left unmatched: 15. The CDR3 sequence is CASSRTSGGSVAREQYF. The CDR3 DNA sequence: TGCGCCAGCAGCAGAACTAGCGGGGGGTCCGTGGCGCGAGAGCAGTACTTC.

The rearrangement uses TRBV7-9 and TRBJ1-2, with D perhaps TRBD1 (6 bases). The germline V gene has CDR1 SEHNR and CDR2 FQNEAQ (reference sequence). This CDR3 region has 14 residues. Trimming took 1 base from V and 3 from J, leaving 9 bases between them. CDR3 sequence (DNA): TGTGCCAGCAGCTTAGAGGCAGGGGACTATGGCTACACCTTC. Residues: CASSLEAGDYGYTF.

The CDR3 nucleotides read TGTGCCAGCAGTTACACAGGGATTTGGACTGAAGCTTTCTTT. This gives the protein CASSYTGIWTEAFF. The V and J genes are TRBV6-5 and TRBJ1-1; tentative D call: TRBD1 (6 bases). The CDR3 loop spans 14 amino acids. Germline V CDR1 and CDR2: MNHEY, SVGAGI. Trimming took off 2 bases at V and 5 bases at J, with 12 bases between the two ends.

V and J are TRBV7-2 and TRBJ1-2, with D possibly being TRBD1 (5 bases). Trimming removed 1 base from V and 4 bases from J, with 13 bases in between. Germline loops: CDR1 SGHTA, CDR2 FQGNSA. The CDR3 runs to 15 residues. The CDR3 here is CASSLGPGRGYGYTF. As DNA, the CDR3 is TGTGCCAGCAGCTTAGGGCCCGGGAGGGGCTATGGCTACACCTTC.

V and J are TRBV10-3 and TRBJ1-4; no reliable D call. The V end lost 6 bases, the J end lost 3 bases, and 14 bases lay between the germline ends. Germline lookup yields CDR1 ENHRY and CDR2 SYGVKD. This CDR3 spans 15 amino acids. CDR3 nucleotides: TGTGCCATCAGCCTGACTTCGGGGTCTAATGAAAAACTGTTTTTT. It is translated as CAISLTSGSNEKLFF.

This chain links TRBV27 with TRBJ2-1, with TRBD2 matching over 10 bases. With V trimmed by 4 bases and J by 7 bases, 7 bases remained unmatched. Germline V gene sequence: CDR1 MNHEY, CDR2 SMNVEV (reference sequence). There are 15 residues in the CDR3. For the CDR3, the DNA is TGTGCCAGCAGTTGGAGCGGGAGGGCCCGGAATGAGCAGTTCTTC. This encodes CASSWSGRARNEQFF.

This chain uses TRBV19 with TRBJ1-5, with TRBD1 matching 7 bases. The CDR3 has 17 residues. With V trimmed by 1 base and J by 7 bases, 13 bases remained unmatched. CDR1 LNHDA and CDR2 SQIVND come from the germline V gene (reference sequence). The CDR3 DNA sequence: TGTGCCAGTAGTATAGTGGAGGAAAGGGGGCGCGGACAGCCCCAGCATTTT. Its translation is CASSIVEERGRGQPQHF.

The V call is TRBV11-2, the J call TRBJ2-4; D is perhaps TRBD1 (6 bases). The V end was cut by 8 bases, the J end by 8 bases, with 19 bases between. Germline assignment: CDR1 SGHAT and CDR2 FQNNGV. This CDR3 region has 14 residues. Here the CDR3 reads CASHGAGVMDIQYF. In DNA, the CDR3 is TGTGCCAGCCATGGGGCAGGGGTAATGGACATTCAGTACTTC.

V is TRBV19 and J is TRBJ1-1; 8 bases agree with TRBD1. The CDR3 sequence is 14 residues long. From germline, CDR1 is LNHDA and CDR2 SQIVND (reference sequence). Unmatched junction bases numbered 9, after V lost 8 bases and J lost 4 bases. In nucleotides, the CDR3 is TGTGCCAGTGCACCGACAGGGGCAAGCACTGAAGCTTTCTTT. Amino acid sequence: CASAPTGASTEAFF.

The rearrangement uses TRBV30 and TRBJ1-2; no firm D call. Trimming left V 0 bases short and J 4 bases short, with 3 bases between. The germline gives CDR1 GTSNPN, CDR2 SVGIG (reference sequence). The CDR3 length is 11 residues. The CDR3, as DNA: TGTGCCTGGAGTGTAGCCTATGGCTACACCTTC. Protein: CAWSVAYGYTF.

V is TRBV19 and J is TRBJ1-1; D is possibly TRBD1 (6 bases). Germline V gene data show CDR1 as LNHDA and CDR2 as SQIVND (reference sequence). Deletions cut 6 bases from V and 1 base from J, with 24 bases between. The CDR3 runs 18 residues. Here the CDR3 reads CASSVFRGRRGANTEAFF. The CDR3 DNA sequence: TGTGCCAGTAGCGTTTTTCGGGGTCGGCGGGGGGCGAACACTGAAGCTTTCTTT.

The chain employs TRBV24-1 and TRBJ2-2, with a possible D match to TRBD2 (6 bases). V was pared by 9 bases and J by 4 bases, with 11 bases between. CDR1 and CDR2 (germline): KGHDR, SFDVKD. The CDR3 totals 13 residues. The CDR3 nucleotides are TGTGCCACCCACGGGGAGGTCACCGGGGAGCTGTTTTTT. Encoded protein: CATHGEVTGELFF.

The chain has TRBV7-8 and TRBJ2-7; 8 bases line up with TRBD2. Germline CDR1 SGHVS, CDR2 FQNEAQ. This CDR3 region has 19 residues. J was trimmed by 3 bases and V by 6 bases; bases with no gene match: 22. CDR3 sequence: CASSPRMGSGATGGYEQYF. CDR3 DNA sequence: TGTGCCAGCAGTCCTCGAATGGGTAGCGGGGCAACCGGGGGCTACGAGCAGTACTTC.

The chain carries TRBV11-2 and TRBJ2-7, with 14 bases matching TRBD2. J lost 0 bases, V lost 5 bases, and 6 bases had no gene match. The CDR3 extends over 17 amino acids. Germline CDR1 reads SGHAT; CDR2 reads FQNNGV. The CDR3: CASSKGLAGVSSYEQYF. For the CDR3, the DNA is TGTGCCAGCAGCAAGGGACTAGCGGGGGTAAGCTCCTACGAGCAGTACTTC.

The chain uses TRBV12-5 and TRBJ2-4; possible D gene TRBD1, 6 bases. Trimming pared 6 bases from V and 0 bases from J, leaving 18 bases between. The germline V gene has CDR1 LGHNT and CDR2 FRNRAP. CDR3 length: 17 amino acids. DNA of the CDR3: TGTGCTAGTGGGACCGGGACAAACTATCTAGCCAAAAACATTCAGTACTTC. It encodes CASGTGTNYLAKNIQYF.

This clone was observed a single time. The CDR3 spells CASSEVAGGSYEQFF. DNA for the CDR3: TGTGCCAGCAGTGAAGTGGCAGGGGGTAGCTATGAGCAGTTCTTC. V and J are TRBV6-1 and TRBJ2-1; TRBD1 matches at 7 bases. Trimming cost V 1 base and J 8 bases; bases outside gene matches: 8. Germline loops: CDR1 MNHNS, CDR2 SASEGT. The CDR3 is 15 amino acids.

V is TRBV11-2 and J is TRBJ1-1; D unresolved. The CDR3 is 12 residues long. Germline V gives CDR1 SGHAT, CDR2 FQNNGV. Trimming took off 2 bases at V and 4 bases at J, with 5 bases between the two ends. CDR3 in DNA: TGTGCCAGCAGCTTACTCTCCACTGAAGCTTTCTTT. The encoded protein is CASSLLSTEAFF.

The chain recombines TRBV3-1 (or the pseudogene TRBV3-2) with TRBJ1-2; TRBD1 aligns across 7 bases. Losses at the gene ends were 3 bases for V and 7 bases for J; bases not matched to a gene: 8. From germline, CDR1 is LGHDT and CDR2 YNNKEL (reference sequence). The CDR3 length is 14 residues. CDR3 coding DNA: TGTGCCAGCAGCCAGGACCTGACAGGGACTGGCTACACCTTC. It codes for CASSQDLTGTGYTF.

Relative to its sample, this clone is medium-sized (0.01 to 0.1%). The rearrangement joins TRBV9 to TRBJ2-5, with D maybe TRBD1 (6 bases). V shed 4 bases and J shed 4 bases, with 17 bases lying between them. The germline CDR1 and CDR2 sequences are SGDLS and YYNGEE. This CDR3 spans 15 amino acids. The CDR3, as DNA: TGTGCCAGCAGCCCCCACCGAACAGGGAGAGAGACCCAGTACTTC. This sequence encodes CASSPHRTGRETQYF.